This T cell receptor (beta chain) was recorded in a study of control samples from healthy donors and cancer patients. The data were produced by immunoSEQ multiplex PCR, yet TCRdb's version contains in-frame clones alone and is incomplete. The profile shows over 100,000 clones, over 75% of them singletons. CDR3 length: 16 residues. The trim removed 4 bases at V and 4 bases at J, leaving 10 bases unmatched. Per the germline V gene, CDR1 is SGHDN and CDR2 is FVKESK. The TCR comes from a man between 35 and 55 years old in good health. The rearrangement links TRBV14 to TRBJ1-2, with TRBD1 matching over 9 bases. The sample consisted of blood. CDR3 region: CASSRGDRASGYGYTF. The CDR3 DNA sequence: TGTGCCAGCAGCCGTGGGGACAGGGCCAGTGGCTATGGCTACACCTTC.